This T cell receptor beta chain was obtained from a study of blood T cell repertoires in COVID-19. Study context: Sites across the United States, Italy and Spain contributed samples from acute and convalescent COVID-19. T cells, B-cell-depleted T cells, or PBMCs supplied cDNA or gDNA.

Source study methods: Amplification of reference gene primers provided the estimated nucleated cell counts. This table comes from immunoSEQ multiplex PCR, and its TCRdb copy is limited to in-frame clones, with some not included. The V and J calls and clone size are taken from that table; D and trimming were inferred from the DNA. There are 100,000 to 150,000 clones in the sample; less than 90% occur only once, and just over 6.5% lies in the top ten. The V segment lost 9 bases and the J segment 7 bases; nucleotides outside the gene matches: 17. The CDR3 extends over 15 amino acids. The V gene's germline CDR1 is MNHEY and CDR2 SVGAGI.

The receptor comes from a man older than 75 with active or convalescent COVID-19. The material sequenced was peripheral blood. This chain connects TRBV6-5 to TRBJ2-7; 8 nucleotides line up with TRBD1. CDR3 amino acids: CARKTTGEALGEQYF. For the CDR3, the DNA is TGTGCCAGGAAAACGACAGGGGAGGCCCTGGGTGAGCAGTACTTC.